This is a list of T cell receptor beta chains from one sample in a study of blood T cell repertoires in COVID-19. Produced via immunoSEQ multiplex PCR; TCRdb's table is partial and in-frame only. The sample lists tens of thousands of clones, around nine tenths occurring once. The sequencing sample was made of peripheral blood. The receptors here all came from a woman older than 75 with active or convalescent COVID-19. Both conserved end residues are part of each CDR3. The order of the fields is clone size, J gene, V gene, D gene, CDR3 DNA, CDR3 protein. A D gene is named only where the DNA matches it firmly. Part of the rows lack a size; the others show once, few, many or a class for expanded clones.

NA	TRBJ2-6	TRBV29-1	NA	TGCAGCGTTACAGGGTCTGGGGCCAACGTCCTGACTTTC	CSVTGSGANVLTF
once	TRBJ2-3	TRBV25-1	NA	TGTGCCAGCAGTGAATCTAGGCCCGCAGATACGCAGTATTTT	CASSESRPADTQYF
NA	TRBJ1-1	TRBV29-1	NA	TGCAGCGGGGGTAGACAGAATGAAGCTTTCTTT	CSGGRQNEAFF
NA	TRBJ2-5	TRBV3-1/TRBV3-2	TRBD2	TGTGCCAGCAGCCAACTAGCGGGGGGGCCCCGTGTACAAGAGACCCAGTACTTC	CASSQLAGGPRVQETQYF
NA	TRBJ1-1	TRBV5-1	NA	TGCGCCAGCAGCTTGGGGCTGGGACACGAGAACACTGAAGCTTTCTTT	CASSLGLGHENTEAFF
NA	TRBJ1-1	TRBV5-1	TRBD1	TGCGCCAGCAGCGTGGGACAGGAGAACACTGAAGCTTTCTTT	CASSVGQENTEAFF
NA	TRBJ2-4	TRBV12-3/TRBV12-4	NA	TGTGCCAGCAGGAGAACAGGGTTGAACATTCAGTACTTC	CASRRTGLNIQYF
NA	TRBJ1-5	TRBV6-2/TRBV6-3	NA	TGTGCCAGCAGTTATCGGGGGAATCAGCCCCAGCATTTT	CASSYRGNQPQHF
NA	TRBJ2-3	TRBV19	TRBD2	TGTGCCAGTAGTATATGGTCCAGCGGGGCCTTAGATACGCAGTATTTT	CASSIWSSGALDTQYF
once	TRBJ1-4	TRBV18	TRBD1	TGTGCCAGCTCACAAACGACAGGGATTGATGCGTTTTTT	CASSQTTGIDAFF
NA	TRBJ1-2	TRBV12-3/TRBV12-4	NA	TGTGCCAGCAGTTTCGGCAGGGGCTATGGCTACACCTTC	CASSFGRGYGYTF
NA	TRBJ2-1	TRBV6-5	TRBD1	TGTGCCAGCAGCCCACAGGGGGCTACGAACAATGAGCAGTTCTTC	CASSPQGATNNEQFF
once	TRBJ1-2	TRBV12-5	TRBD1	TGTGCTAGTGGTTTGGCATCCCGACAGGGCGGCTACACCTTC	CASGLASRQGGYTF
NA	TRBJ2-7	TRBV5-6	NA	TGTGCCAGCAGCGCGACAGGTCTTTCCTACGAGCAGTACTTC	CASSATGLSYEQYF